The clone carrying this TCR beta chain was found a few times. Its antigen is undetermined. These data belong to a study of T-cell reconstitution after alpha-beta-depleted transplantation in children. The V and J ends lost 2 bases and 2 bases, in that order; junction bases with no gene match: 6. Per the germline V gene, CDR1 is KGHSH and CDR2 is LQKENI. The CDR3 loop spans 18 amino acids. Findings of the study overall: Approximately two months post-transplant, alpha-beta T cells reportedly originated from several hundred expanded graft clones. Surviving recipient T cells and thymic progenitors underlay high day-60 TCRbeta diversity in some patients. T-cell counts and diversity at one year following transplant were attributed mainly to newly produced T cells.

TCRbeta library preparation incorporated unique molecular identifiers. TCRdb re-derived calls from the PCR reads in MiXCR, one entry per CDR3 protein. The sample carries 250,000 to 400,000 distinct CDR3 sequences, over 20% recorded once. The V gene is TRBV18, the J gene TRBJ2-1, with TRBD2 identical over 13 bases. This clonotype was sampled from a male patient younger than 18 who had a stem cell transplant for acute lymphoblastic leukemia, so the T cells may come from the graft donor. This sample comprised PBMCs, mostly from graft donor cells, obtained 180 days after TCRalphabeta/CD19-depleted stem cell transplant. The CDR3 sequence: CASSPSGLAGLAYNEQFF. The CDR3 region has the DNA TGTGCCAGCTCACCATCGGGACTAGCGGGGTTGGCCTACAATGAGCAGTTCTTC.